The rows below give T cell receptor beta chains drawn from one sample of a study of shared clonotypes between healthy human individuals. Measured with immunoSEQ multiplex PCR; TCRdb has only the in-frame clones, and not every one. The sample has approximately 2.5 million clones, more than 85% seen once. Sequenced: naive CD4+ T cells from PBMCs. The origin of the receptors is a man aged 18 to 35 in good health. Some clones in this sample may be carry-over from other donors' samples. Each CDR3 is given with its conserved first and last residue. D genes are given only for firm matches. Some rows mark clone size as missing; the rest say once, few, many or name a class of expanded clone.

d_gene	v_gene	abundance	j_gene	len	CDR3aa	CDR3nt
-	TRBV27	-	TRBJ1-5	15	CASSREGTRNQPQHF	TGTGCCAGCAGCCGAGAGGGGACCAGGAATCAGCCCCAGCATTTT
TRBD2	TRBV28	-	TRBJ2-7	17	CASSSPGLAISPYEQYF	TGTGCCAGCAGTTCGCCGGGACTAGCGATAAGCCCCTACGAGCAGTACTTC
-	TRBV5-8	-	TRBJ2-4	16	CASTTAVSYRTNIQYF	TGTGCCAGCACCACGGCAGTTAGCTACCGAACGAACATTCAGTACTTC
TRBD2	TRBV7-2	-	TRBJ2-5	16	CASSLAATSGQETQYF	TGTGCCAGCAGCTTAGCGGCAACTAGCGGACAAGAGACCCAGTACTTC
-	TRBV11-2	-	TRBJ2-1	13	CASRSNKVVEQFF	TGTGCCAGCAGATCAAATAAAGTGGTTGAGCAGTTCTTC
-	TRBV11-3	-	TRBJ2-1	15	CASSFRASWDNEQFF	TGTGCCAGCAGCTTTCGGGCTTCGTGGGATAATGAGCAGTTCTTC
TRBD2	TRBV7-9	-	TRBJ2-5	14	CASSLRTSQETQYF	TGTGCCAGCAGCCTACGGACTAGCCAAGAGACCCAGTACTTC
-	TRBV5-1	-	TRBJ2-5	14	CASSLVAGRETQYF	TGCGCCAGCAGCTTGGTGGCCGGCCGGGAGACCCAGTACTTC
-	TRBV11-2	-	TRBJ2-7	13	CASSLGASYEQYF	TGTGCCAGCAGCTTAGGGGCCTCCTACGAGCAGTACTTC
TRBD1	TRBV27	-	TRBJ2-1	16	CASSLGVGQPYNEQFF	TGTGCCAGCAGTTTAGGAGTGGGACAGCCCTACAATGAGCAGTTCTTC
TRBD1	TRBV7-9	-	TRBJ1-6	16	CASSYWTGANNSPLHF	TGTGCCAGCAGCTATTGGACAGGGGCGAATAATTCACCCCTCCACTTT
-	TRBV5-6	once	TRBJ2-7	14	CASAPIGREYEQYF	TGTGCCAGCGCTCCAATTGGGCGGGAATACGAGCAGTACTTC
-	TRBV11-2	-	TRBJ2-2	13	CASSPMATGELFF	TGTGCCAGCAGCCCGATGGCCACCGGGGAGCTGTTTTTT
TRBD1	TRBV11-2	-	TRBJ1-4	16	CASSSRRGRRSEKLFF	TGTGCCAGCAGCTCTCGCAGGGGGCGGAGGAGTGAAAAACTGTTTTTT
TRBD2	TRBV7-2	-	TRBJ2-7	16	CASSRQAQLAGYEQYF	TGTGCCAGCAGCCGCCAGGCCCAACTAGCGGGCTACGAGCAGTACTTC
-	TRBV4-3	-	TRBJ1-2	16	CASSQDLIWAMDGYTF	TGCGCCAGCAGCCAAGATCTGATTTGGGCCATGGATGGCTACACCTTC
TRBD1	TRBV5-1	-	TRBJ1-4	17	CASSLGQGARGNEKLFF	TGCGCCAGCAGCTTGGGACAGGGGGCGCGAGGGAATGAAAAACTGTTTTTT
-	TRBV7-2	-	TRBJ1-3	13	CASSSVPDSTIYF	TGTGCCAGCAGCTCGGTCCCGGACAGTACCATATATTTT
TRBD1	TRBV13	-	TRBJ1-1	18	CASSLGGRTGGLNTEAFF	TGTGCCAGCAGCTTAGGCGGAAGGACAGGGGGACTGAACACTGAAGCTTTCTTT
-	TRBV19	-	TRBJ2-6	15	CASSIPYVGANVLTF	TGTGCCAGTAGTATTCCTTATGTCGGGGCCAACGTCCTGACTTTC
-	TRBV11-3	-	TRBJ2-1	13	CASGAGSWNEQFF	TGTGCCAGCGGAGCAGGGAGTTGGAATGAGCAGTTCTTC
TRBD1	TRBV19	-	TRBJ1-3	16	CASSLGQGISGNTIYF	TGTGCCAGTAGCCTGGGACAGGGGATCTCTGGAAACACCATATATTTT
-	TRBV28	-	TRBJ2-2	15	CASHPVNANTGELFF	TGTGCCAGCCATCCCGTGAACGCGAACACCGGGGAGCTGTTTTTT
TRBD2	TRBV15	-	TRBJ2-1	17	CATSRDLLSSGNNEQFF	TGTGCCACCAGCAGAGATCTTCTCTCGAGCGGGAACAATGAGCAGTTCTTC
-	TRBV28	-	TRBJ2-3	20	CASSPKERGRPISFTDTQYF	TGTGCCAGCAGTCCAAAAGAAAGGGGGAGGCCAATATCCTTCACAGATACGCAGTATTTT
TRBD1	TRBV18	-	TRBJ2-7	15	CASSPGQGVTYEQYF	TGTGCCAGCTCACCAGGACAGGGTGTCACCTACGAGCAGTACTTC
-	TRBV30	-	TRBJ2-3	12	CAWSVATDTQYF	TGTGCCTGGAGTGTAGCCACAGATACGCAGTATTTT
TRBD1	TRBV7-3	-	TRBJ2-4	16	CASSPGTGANKNIQYF	TGTGCCAGCAGCCCGGGGACAGGGGCTAACAAAAACATTCAGTACTTC
-	TRBV28	-	TRBJ2-5	14	CASTPGGSQETQYF	TGTGCCAGCACCCCTGGGGGTTCCCAAGAGACCCAGTACTTC
-	TRBV20-1	-	TRBJ2-7	11	CSASGPYEQYF	TGCAGTGCTAGTGGACCGTACGAGCAGTACTTC
TRBD2	TRBV6-1	-	TRBJ2-7	15	CASSAGGSMGYEQYF	TGTGCCAGCAGTGCTGGCGGGAGTATGGGCTACGAGCAGTACTTC
TRBD1	TRBV5-1	-	TRBJ1-1	15	CASSLGGDRRTEAFF	TGCGCCAGCAGCTTGGGAGGGGACAGGCGTACTGAAGCTTTCTTT
TRBD1	TRBV9	-	TRBJ2-3	15	CASSPGTAHTDTQYF	TGTGCCAGCAGTCCGGGGACAGCCCACACAGATACGCAGTATTTT
-	TRBV2	once	TRBJ1-2	14	CASSDGRTNYGYTF	TGTGCCAGCAGTGACGGACGGACTAACTATGGCTACACCTTC
TRBD1	TRBV27	-	TRBJ2-7	18	CASSFRFPDRGPSYEQYF	TGTGCCAGCAGTTTTCGGTTCCCGGACAGGGGTCCATCCTACGAGCAGTACTTC
-	TRBV7-3	-	TRBJ2-3	13	CASSLGGTDTQYF	TGTGCCAGCAGCTTAGGCGGGACAGATACGCAGTATTTT
-	TRBV9	-	TRBJ1-3	16	CASSVTGSSSGNTIYF	TGTGCCAGCAGCGTAACAGGCTCGAGCTCTGGAAACACCATATATTTT
-	TRBV5-1	once	TRBJ1-5	13	CASSQEPNQPQHF	TGCGCCAGCAGCCAAGAACCCAATCAGCCCCAGCATTTT
-	TRBV6-5	-	TRBJ2-6	15	CASSATASGANVLTF	TGTGCCAGCAGTGCGACCGCCTCTGGGGCCAACGTCCTGACTTTC
-	TRBV7-9	-	TRBJ2-3	11	CASSPPDTQYF	TGTGCCAGCAGTCCTCCAGATACGCAGTATTTT
TRBD1	TRBV9	-	TRBJ2-7	14	CASSPRTGEDEQYF	TGTGCCAGCAGCCCTCGGACAGGGGAGGACGAGCAGTACTTC
-	TRBV27	-	TRBJ2-5	13	CASSFGAGETQYF	TGTGCCAGCAGTTTTGGTGCGGGGGAGACCCAGTACTTC
-	TRBV15	-	TRBJ1-1	14	CATSRELGAFEAFF	TGTGCCACCAGCAGAGAACTTGGCGCGTTTGAAGCTTTCTTT
TRBD1	TRBV6-6	-	TRBJ2-7	14	CASSTGTGVYEQYF	TGTGCCAGCAGTACCGGGACAGGGGTCTACGAGCAGTACTTC
TRBD1	TRBV5-1	-	TRBJ2-7	13	CASSWTGPYEQYF	TGCGCCAGCAGCTGGACAGGTCCCTACGAGCAGTACTTC
-	TRBV5-6	-	TRBJ2-2	16	CASSLQPGLTTGELFF	TGTGCCAGCAGCCTTCAACCGGGACTCACAACCGGGGAGCTGTTTTTT
-	TRBV9	-	TRBJ2-7	15	CASSSRSTNTHEQYF	TGTGCCAGCAGCTCAAGAAGTACTAACACCCACGAGCAGTACTTC
-	TRBV6-1	-	TRBJ1-2	15	CASSEVPGIVYGYTF	TGTGCCAGCAGTGAAGTACCAGGGATAGTCTATGGCTACACCTTC
-	TRBV5-1	-	TRBJ1-2	13	CASSNDGNYGYTF	TGCGCCAGCAGCAATGACGGCAACTATGGCTACACCTTC
-	TRBV10-3	-	TRBJ1-2	14	CATSTRTGDYGYTF	TGTGCCACCTCTACACGCACCGGGGACTATGGCTACACCTTC
TRBD1	TRBV7-8	-	TRBJ1-1	19	CASSLARPWVQGASTEAFF	TGTGCCAGCAGCTTAGCGCGTCCGTGGGTTCAGGGGGCGAGCACTGAAGCTTTCTTT
-	TRBV18	-	TRBJ1-5	19	CASSPPIASGEGSNQPQHF	TGTGCCAGCTCACCACCGATTGCCTCGGGGGAAGGTAGCAATCAGCCCCAGCATTTT
-	TRBV30	-	TRBJ1-1	12	CAWRVGTLEAFF	TGTGCCTGGAGGGTAGGAACACTTGAAGCTTTCTTT
TRBD2	TRBV18	-	TRBJ2-3	18	CASASPILAGAVTDTQYF	TGTGCCAGCGCCTCACCAATTCTAGCGGGAGCGGTCACAGATACGCAGTATTTT
-	TRBV19	-	TRBJ1-1	13	CASSIIGGTEAFF	TGTGCCAGTAGTATTATAGGTGGCACTGAAGCTTTCTTT
-	TRBV5-1	-	TRBJ2-7	14	CASSPMSPPYEQYF	TGCGCCAGCAGCCCAATGTCCCCTCCCTACGAGCAGTACTTC
TRBD1	TRBV5-4	-	TRBJ2-2	17	CASSPPRQGAHTGELFF	TGTGCCAGCAGCCCACCACGACAGGGGGCGCACACCGGGGAGCTGTTTTTT